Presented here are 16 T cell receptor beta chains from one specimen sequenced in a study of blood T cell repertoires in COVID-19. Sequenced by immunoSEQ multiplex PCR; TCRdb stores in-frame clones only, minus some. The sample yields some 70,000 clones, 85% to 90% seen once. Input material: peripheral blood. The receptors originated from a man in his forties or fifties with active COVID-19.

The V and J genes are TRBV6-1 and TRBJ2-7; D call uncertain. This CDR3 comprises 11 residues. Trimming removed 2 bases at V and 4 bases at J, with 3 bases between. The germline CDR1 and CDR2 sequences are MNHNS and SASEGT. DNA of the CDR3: TGTGCCAGCAGTGAATATTACGAGCAGTACTTC. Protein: CASSEYYEQYF.

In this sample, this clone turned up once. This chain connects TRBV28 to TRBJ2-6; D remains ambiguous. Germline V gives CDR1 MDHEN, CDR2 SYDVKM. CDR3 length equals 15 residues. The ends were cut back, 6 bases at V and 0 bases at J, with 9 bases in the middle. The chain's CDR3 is CASRLRDSGANVLTF. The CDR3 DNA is TGTGCCAGCAGGCTAAGAGACTCTGGGGCCAACGTCCTGACTTTC.

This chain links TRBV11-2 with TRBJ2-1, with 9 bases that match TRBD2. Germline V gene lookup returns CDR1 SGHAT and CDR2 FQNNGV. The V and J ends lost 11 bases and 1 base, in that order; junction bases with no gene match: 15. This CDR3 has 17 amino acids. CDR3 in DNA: TGTGCCTCAACACGGGCGCTAGCGGGAAATTCCTACAATGAGCAGTTCTTC. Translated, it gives CASTRALAGNSYNEQFF. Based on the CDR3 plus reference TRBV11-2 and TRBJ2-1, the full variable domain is EAGVAQSPRYKIIEKRQSVAFWCNPISGHATLYWYQQILGQGPKLLIQFQNNGVVDDSQLPKDRFSAERLKGVDSTLKIQPAKLEDSAVYLCASTRALAGNSYNEQFFGPGTRLTVL.

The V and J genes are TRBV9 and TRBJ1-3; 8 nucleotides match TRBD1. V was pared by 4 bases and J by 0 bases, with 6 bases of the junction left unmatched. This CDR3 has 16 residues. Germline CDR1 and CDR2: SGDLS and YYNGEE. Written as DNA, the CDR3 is TGTGCCAGCAGCCAGGGGGCCCTTCACTCTGGAAACACCATATATTTT. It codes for CASSQGALHSGNTIYF.

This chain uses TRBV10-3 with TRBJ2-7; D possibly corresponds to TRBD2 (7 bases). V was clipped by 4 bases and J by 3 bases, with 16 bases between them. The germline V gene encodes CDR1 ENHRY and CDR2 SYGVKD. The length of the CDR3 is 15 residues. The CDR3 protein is CAISGSGGPSYEQYF. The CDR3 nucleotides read TGTGCCATCAGTGGTTCGGGGGGCCCGAGCTACGAGCAGTACTTC.

CDR3 sequence reads: CASSPRFVRDIQYF. DNA for the CDR3: TGTGCCAGCAGCCCCCGGTTTGTGCGGGACATTCAGTACTTC. The chain is built from TRBV7-2 and TRBJ2-4, with D possibly being TRBD2 (5 bases). The V and J ends lost 5 bases and 8 bases respectively, with 16 bases between them. The CDR3 consists of 14 residues. Germline assignment: CDR1 SGHTA and CDR2 FQGNSA.

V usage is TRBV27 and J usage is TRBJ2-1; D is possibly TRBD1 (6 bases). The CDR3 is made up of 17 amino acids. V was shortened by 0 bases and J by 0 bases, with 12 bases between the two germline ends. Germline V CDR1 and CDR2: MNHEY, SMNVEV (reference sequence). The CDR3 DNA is TGTGCCAGCAGTTTATCGATCCGACAGGTCTCCTACAATGAGCAGTTCTTC. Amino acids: CASSLSIRQVSYNEQFF.

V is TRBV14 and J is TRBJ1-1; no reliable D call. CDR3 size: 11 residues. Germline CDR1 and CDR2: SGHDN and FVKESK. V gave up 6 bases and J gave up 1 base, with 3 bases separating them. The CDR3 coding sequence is TGTGCCAGCAGGCGGAACACTGAAGCTTTCTTT. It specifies CASRRNTEAFF. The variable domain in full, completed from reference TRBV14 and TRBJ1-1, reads EAGVTQFPSHSVIEKGQTVTLRCDPISGHDNLYWYRRVMGKEIKFLLHFVKESKQDESGMPNNRFLAERTGGTYSTLKVQPAELEDSGVYFCASRRNTEAFFGQGTRLTVV.

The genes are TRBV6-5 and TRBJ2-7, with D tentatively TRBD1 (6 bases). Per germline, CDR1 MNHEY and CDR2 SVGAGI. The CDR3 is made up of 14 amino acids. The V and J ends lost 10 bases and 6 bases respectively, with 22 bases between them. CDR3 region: CATSLGQGRSEQYF. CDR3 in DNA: TGTGCCACCAGCCTTGGGCAGGGGAGATCCGAGCAGTACTTC.

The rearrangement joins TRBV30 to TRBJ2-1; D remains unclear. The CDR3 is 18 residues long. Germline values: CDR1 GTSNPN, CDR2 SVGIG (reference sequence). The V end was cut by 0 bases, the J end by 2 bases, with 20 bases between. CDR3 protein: CAWSVEYFGPGTYNEQFF. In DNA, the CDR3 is TGTGCCTGGAGTGTCGAGTACTTCGGTCCAGGTACCTACAATGAGCAGTTCTTC.

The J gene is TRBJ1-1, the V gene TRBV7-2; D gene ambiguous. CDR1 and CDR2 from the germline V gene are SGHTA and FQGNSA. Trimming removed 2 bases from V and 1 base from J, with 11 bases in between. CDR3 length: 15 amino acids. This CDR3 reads CASSLIPQKNTEAFF. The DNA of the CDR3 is TGTGCCAGCAGCTTAATCCCACAGAAGAACACTGAAGCTTTCTTT. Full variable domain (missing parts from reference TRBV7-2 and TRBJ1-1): GAGVSQSPSNKVTEKGKDVELRCDPISGHTALYWYRQSLGQGLEFLIYFQGNSAPDKSGLPSDRFSAERTGGSVSTLTIQRTQQEDSAVYLCASSLIPQKNTEAFFGQGTRLTVV.

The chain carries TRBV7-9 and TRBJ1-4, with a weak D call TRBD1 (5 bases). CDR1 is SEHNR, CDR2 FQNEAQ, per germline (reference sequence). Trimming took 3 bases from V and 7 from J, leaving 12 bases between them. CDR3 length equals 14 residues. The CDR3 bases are TGTGCCAGCAGCTTCGTTCAGGGTAGTGAAAAACTGTTTTTT. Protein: CASSFVQGSEKLFF.

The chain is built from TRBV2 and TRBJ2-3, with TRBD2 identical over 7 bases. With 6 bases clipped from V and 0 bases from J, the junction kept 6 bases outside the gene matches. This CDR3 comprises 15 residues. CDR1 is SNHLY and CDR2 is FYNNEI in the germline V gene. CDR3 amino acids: CASRSSGMSTDTQYF. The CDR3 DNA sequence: TGTGCCAGCAGGTCGAGCGGGATGAGCACAGATACGCAGTATTTT.

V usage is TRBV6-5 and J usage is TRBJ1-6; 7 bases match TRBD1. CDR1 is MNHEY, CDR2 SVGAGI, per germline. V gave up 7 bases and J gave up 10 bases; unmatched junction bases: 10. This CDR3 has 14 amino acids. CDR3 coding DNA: TGTGCCAGCAAAATCACAGGGGATAGGTCACCCCTCCACTTT. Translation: CASKITGDRSPLHF.

The CDR3 reads CASGGQSSGANVLTF. In DNA, the CDR3 is TGTGCCAGCGGGGGACAGTCCTCTGGGGCCAACGTCCTGACTTTC. The chain couples TRBV2 to TRBJ2-6; 7 nucleotides match TRBD1. From germline, CDR1 is SNHLY and CDR2 FYNNEI. There are 15 residues in the CDR3. V lost 8 bases, J lost 0 bases, and 4 bases stayed unmatched.

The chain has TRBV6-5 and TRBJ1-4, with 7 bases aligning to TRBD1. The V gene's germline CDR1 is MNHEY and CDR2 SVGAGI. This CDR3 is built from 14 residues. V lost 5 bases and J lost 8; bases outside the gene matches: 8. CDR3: CASSRQGGYEKLFF. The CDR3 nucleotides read TGTGCCAGCAGTCGACAGGGTGGCTACGAAAAACTGTTTTTT.